This TCR beta chain originates from a study of blood T cell repertoires in COVID-19. Study in general: The cDNA or gDNA used as material had been derived from T cells, B-cell-depleted T cells, or PBMCs.

How the authors handled the data: Scientists estimated how many nucleated cells there were by amplifying reference gene primers. The assay was immunoSEQ multiplex PCR, and TCRdb's table has in-frame clones only and misses some. That table supplies the V and J calls and clone size; D and trimming were determined from the DNA. The data hold about 98,000 clones, with approximately 84% observed a single time. This CDR3 is 13 amino acids long. V lost 9 bases to trimming and J lost 3 bases, with 12 bases between them. Germline V gene sequence: CDR1 MDHEN, CDR2 SYDVKM. This receptor was taken from an elderly woman with acute or convalescent COVID-19. The sequenced material came from peripheral blood. The rearrangement joins TRBV28 to TRBJ2-1; possible D gene TRBD1, 6 bases. CDR3 region: CASVTGDYNEQFF. As DNA, the CDR3 is TGTGCCAGTGTGACAGGAGACTACAATGAGCAGTTCTTC. Drawing the rest from reference TRBV28 and TRBJ2-1, the complete variable domain is DVKVTQSSRYLVKRTGEKVFLECVQDMDHENMFWYRQDPGLGLRLIYFSYDVKMKEKGDIPEGYSVSREKKERFSLILESASTNQTSMYLCASVTGDYNEQFFGPGTRLTVL.